This T cell receptor beta chain was obtained from a study of shared clonotypes between healthy human individuals. Sequencing used immunoSEQ multiplex PCR; TCRdb keeps in-frame clones, though not all of them. The data show some 2,000,000 clones, around 95% seen once. The TCR sequence derives from a man younger than 30 in good health. The sequencing sample was made of naive CD4+ T cells sorted from blood. The subset denotes: CD45RA+ positively selected.

The CDR3 DNA reads TGTGCCAGCTCACCAAATCTCCGGGATAGCAATCAGCCCCAGCATTTT. It is translated as CASSPNLRDSNQPQHF. The V gene is TRBV18, the J gene TRBJ1-5; D remains ambiguous. The CDR3 covers 16 residues. The germline CDR1 and CDR2 sequences are KGHSH and LQKENI. V was clipped by 2 bases and J by 0 bases, with 11 bases between them. The full variable domain, in which reference TRBV18 and TRBJ1-5 provide the parts outside the CDR3, is NAGVMQNPRHLVRRRGQEARLRCSPMKGHSHVYWYRQLPEEGLKFMVYLQKENIIDESGMPKERFSAEFPKEGPSILRIQQVVRGDSAAYFCASSPNLRDSNQPQHFGDGTRLSIL.